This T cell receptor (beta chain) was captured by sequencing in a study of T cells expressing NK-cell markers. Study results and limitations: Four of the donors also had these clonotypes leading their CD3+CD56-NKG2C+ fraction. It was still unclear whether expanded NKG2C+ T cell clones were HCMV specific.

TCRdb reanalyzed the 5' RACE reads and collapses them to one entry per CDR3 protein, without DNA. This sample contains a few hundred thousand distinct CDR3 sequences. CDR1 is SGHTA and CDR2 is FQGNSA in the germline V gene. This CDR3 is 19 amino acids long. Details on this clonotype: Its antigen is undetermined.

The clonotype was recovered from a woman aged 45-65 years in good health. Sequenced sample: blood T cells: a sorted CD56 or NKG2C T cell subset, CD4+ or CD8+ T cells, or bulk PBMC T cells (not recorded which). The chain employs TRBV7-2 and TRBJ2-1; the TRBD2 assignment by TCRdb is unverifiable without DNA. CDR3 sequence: CASALGRLAGVAGYNEQFF. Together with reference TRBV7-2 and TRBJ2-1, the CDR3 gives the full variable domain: GAGVSQSPSNKVTEKGKDVELRCDPISGHTALYWYRQSLGQGLEFLIYFQGNSAPDKSGLPSDRFSAERTGGSVSTLTIQRTQQEDSAVYLCASALGRLAGVAGYNEQFFGPGTRLTVL.